These 26 T cell receptor beta chains were sequenced from one sample in a study of blood T cell repertoires in COVID-19. The protocol was immunoSEQ multiplex PCR, while the TCRdb copy is restricted to in-frame clones and leaves out a portion. The sample holds more than 200,000 clones; about 80% are singletons and the top ten take about 1.8%. Source material: PBMCs or T cells enriched from blood (not recorded which). The receptors stem from a man in his sixties who had recovered from COVID-19.

The rearrangement links TRBV2 to TRBJ2-6; tentative D call: TRBD1 (5 bases). This CDR3 region has 15 residues. Trimming shortened V by 4 bases and J by 2 bases, and 9 bases separated the two germline ends. Germline CDR1 SNHLY, CDR2 FYNNEI. The CDR3 DNA reads TGTGCCAGCAGTGGGGGCCTTGCTGGGGCCAACGTCCTGACTTTC. Translating it yields CASSGGLAGANVLTF.

The genes are TRBV6-5 and TRBJ1-1, with D perhaps TRBD1 (6 bases). V was shortened by 5 bases and J by 3 bases, with 13 bases between the two germline ends. CDR3 size: 14 residues. Per the germline V gene, CDR1 is MNHEY and CDR2 is SVGAGI. The CDR3 region is CASSTRQADTEAFF. The CDR3 DNA is TGTGCCAGCAGTACCCGACAGGCCGACACTGAAGCTTTCTTT.

The V and J genes are TRBV11-1 and TRBJ2-3, with D maybe TRBD1 (5 bases). CDR1 and CDR2 (germline): SGHAT, FQDESV (reference sequence). CDR3 size: 14 residues. V lost 2 bases, J lost 0 bases, and 6 bases lay in between. The CDR3 nucleotides are TGTGCCAGCAGCTTAACAGGTAGCACAGATACGCAGTATTTT. Translation gives CASSLTGSTDTQYF.

The V call is TRBV18, the J call TRBJ1-5; no firm D call. From germline, CDR1 is KGHSH and CDR2 LQKENI. The CDR3 covers 15 residues. V lost 5 bases, J lost 4 bases, and 15 bases lay in between. The CDR3 sequence is CASSSSGGNNQPQHF. DNA for the CDR3: TGTGCCAGCTCAAGTTCTGGCGGGAATAATCAGCCCCAGCATTTT.

CDR3 bases: TGCGCCAGCAGCATTCTAAGGGGGACGGCCTACAATGAGCAGTTCTTC. Its protein product is CASSILRGTAYNEQFF. The chain joins TRBV4-3 to TRBJ2-1; D is possibly TRBD1 (6 bases). This CDR3 is built from 16 residues. Germline loops: CDR1 LGHNA, CDR2 YSLEER. The V and J ends lost 5 bases and 2 bases respectively, with 16 bases between them.

The rearrangement links TRBV12-3 or TRBV12-4 to TRBJ1-1; D unresolved. The CDR3 has 13 residues. V shed 3 bases and J shed 4 bases, with 9 bases lying between them. In DNA form, the CDR3 reads TGTGCCAGCAGTTTTACAGTCCCCACTGAAGCTTTCTTT. Translated: CASSFTVPTEAFF.

The chain employs TRBV6-5 and TRBJ1-1; 8 nucleotides align to TRBD1. V was pared by 0 bases and J by 1 base, with 1 base of the junction left unmatched. Germline CDR1 is MNHEY and CDR2 is SVGAGI. This CDR3 spans 15 amino acids. The chain's CDR3 is CASSYSGTGNTEAFF. In DNA, the CDR3 is TGTGCCAGCAGTTACTCTGGGACAGGGAACACTGAAGCTTTCTTT.

The chain couples TRBV5-1 to TRBJ1-4; D perhaps matches TRBD1 (6 bases). From germline, CDR1 is SGHRS and CDR2 YFSETQ. The CDR3 runs to 15 residues. V was shortened by 2 bases and J by 8 bases, with 16 bases between the two germline ends. The CDR3 region has the DNA TGCGCCAGCAGCTTTTCCAGACAGGCGAGGGAAAAACTGTTTTTT. Translating it yields CASSFSRQAREKLFF.

V is TRBV6-5 and J is TRBJ1-5, with a tentative D call TRBD1 (5 bases). Per the germline V gene, CDR1 is MNHEY and CDR2 is SVGAGI. The CDR3 is 14 residues long. Trimming took 6 bases from V and 2 from J, leaving 11 bases between them. CDR3 residues: CASSPGLGNQPQHF. For the CDR3, the DNA is TGTGCCAGCAGCCCAGGGTTGGGCAATCAGCCCCAGCATTTT.

This clone was found a few times. The gene calls are TRBV7-2 and TRBJ1-4, with 9 bases fitting TRBD1. The CDR3 is 15 amino acids. Trimming removed 6 bases from V and 3 bases from J; junction bases left unmatched: 5. The V gene's germline CDR1 is SGHTA and CDR2 FQGNSA. The CDR3: CASSPTGGSNEKLFF. The CDR3 nucleotides are TGTGCCAGCAGTCCCACAGGGGGCTCTAATGAAAAACTGTTTTTT. Full variable domain (outside the CDR3, taken from reference TRBV7-2 and TRBJ1-4): GAGVSQSPSNKVTEKGKDVELRCDPISGHTALYWYRQSLGQGLEFLIYFQGNSAPDKSGLPSDRFSAERTGGSVSTLTIQRTQQEDSAVYLCASSPTGGSNEKLFFGSGTQLSVL.

The V call is TRBV10-3, the J call TRBJ2-7; 7 bases match TRBD2. Germline V lookup: CDR1 ENHRY, CDR2 SYGVKD. The CDR3 sequence is 12 residues long. J lost 5 bases, V lost 4 bases, and 2 bases had no gene match. CDR3 sequence: CAISVRGDEQYF. CDR3 in DNA: TGTGCCATCAGTGTTCGGGGGGACGAGCAGTACTTC.

This chain uses TRBV25-1 with TRBJ1-1; D unclear. The CDR3 is 13 residues long. Trimming pared 4 bases from V and 3 bases from J, leaving 9 bases between. CDR1 and CDR2 (germline): MGHDK, SYGVNS. CDR3 in amino acids: CASSVHPDTEAFF. The CDR3 DNA sequence: TGTGCCAGCAGTGTACATCCCGACACTGAAGCTTTCTTT.

CDR3 nucleotide sequence: TGTGCCAGCAGCTACCTCGGTGTTAGCACCGGGGAGCTGTTTTTT. Amino acid sequence: CASSYLGVSTGELFF. The rearrangement links TRBV7-3 to TRBJ2-2, with unresolved D. CDR1 and CDR2 from the germline V gene are SGHTA and FQGTGA. Trimming cost V 4 bases and J 4 bases, with 13 bases left between them. CDR3 size: 15 residues.

The chain employs TRBV3-1 (or the pseudogene TRBV3-2) and TRBJ1-3; D is ambiguous. Germline V gene lookup returns CDR1 LGHDT and CDR2 YNNKEL (reference sequence). The CDR3 contains 15 residues. Trimming took off 1 base at V and 2 bases at J, with 9 bases between the two ends. The CDR3 here is CASSQVTVPGNTIYF. The CDR3 DNA sequence: TGTGCCAGCAGCCAAGTAACAGTACCTGGAAACACCATATATTTT.

The chain links TRBV11-3 to TRBJ1-1; 9 bases are a match to TRBD1. The CDR3 length is 11 residues. From germline, CDR1 is SGHNT and CDR2 YENEEA. V dropped 5 bases and J dropped 10; count of bases not matched to a gene: 2. The CDR3 here is CASSTQGAAFF. CDR3 nucleotides: TGTGCCAGCAGCACACAGGGGGCAGCTTTCTTT.

V and J are TRBV6-6 and TRBJ1-1; unclear D gene. Trimming removed 0 bases at V and 6 bases at J, with 8 bases between. Germline V gene lookup returns CDR1 MNHNY and CDR2 SVGAGI (reference sequence). The CDR3 has 13 amino acids. Written as DNA, the CDR3 is TGTGCCAGCAGTTACTCTTGGACTGCTGAAGCTTTCTTT. This translates into CASSYSWTAEAFF.

The chain employs TRBV5-1 and TRBJ2-1; the match to TRBD2 covers 11 bases. The CDR3 totals 17 residues. CDR1 SGHRS and CDR2 YFSETQ come from the germline V gene. Trimming cost V 2 bases and J 4 bases; bases outside gene matches: 8. For the CDR3, the DNA is TGCGCCAGCAGCTTAGCCACAACTAGCGGGGGTTACAATGAGCAGTTCTTC. As protein: CASSLATTSGGYNEQFF.

The V and J genes are TRBV19 and TRBJ1-6; 7 bases align to TRBD1. There are 13 residues in the CDR3. Germline values: CDR1 LNHDA, CDR2 SQIVND (reference sequence). Trimming cost V 9 bases and J 5 bases; bases outside gene matches: 4. For the CDR3, the DNA is TGTGCCAGCCGCGGACAGGATAATTCACCCCTCCACTTT. Its protein is CASRGQDNSPLHF.

J is TRBJ2-7 and V is TRBV10-3, with D tentatively TRBD1 (6 bases). The CDR3 is made up of 13 amino acids. Between the trimmed V and J ends, which lost 5 bases and 0 bases, there was a span of 8 bases. Germline lookup yields CDR1 ENHRY and CDR2 SYGVKD. The CDR3 nucleotides read TGTGCCATCAGTCCGGACAGCTCCTACGAGCAGTACTTC. Its protein product is CAISPDSSYEQYF.

V gene TRBV5-1 combines with J gene TRBJ2-1, with D perhaps TRBD2 (6 bases). The CDR3 totals 14 residues. The V gene's germline CDR1 is SGHRS and CDR2 YFSETQ. With 0 bases removed from V and 8 bases from J, the gap between germline ends came to 12 bases. The CDR3 DNA sequence: TGCGCCAGCAGCTTGGTCGGGGGAAGGTATGAGCAGTTCTTC. Protein product: CASSLVGGRYEQFF.

The chain combines TRBV7-6 with TRBJ2-7, with 7 bases lining up with TRBD1. This CDR3 contains 12 residues. The J segment lost 6 bases and the V segment lost 5 bases, leaving 4 bases of the junction unmatched. Per the germline V gene, CDR1 is SGHVS and CDR2 is FNYEAQ. In nucleotides, the CDR3 is TGTGCCAGCAGCCACAGGGGTTCCGAGCAGTACTTC. Amino acids: CASSHRGSEQYF.

This sequence joins TRBV2 and TRBJ1-1; TRBD1 matches at 9 bases. Germline V lookup: CDR1 SNHLY, CDR2 FYNNEI. The CDR3 has 16 residues. J lost 8 bases, V lost 5 bases, and 15 bases had no gene match. CDR3 sequence: CASSLVGQGSGGEAFF. Written as DNA, the CDR3 is TGTGCCAGCAGTTTGGTCGGACAGGGGTCAGGTGGGGAAGCTTTCTTT.

The chain recombines TRBV12-3 or TRBV12-4 with TRBJ2-1; 9 bases are shared with TRBD1. Germline trimming cut 5 bases from V and 9 bases from J; bases unmatched to any gene: 5. The CDR3 loop spans 13 amino acids. The CDR3 region has the DNA TGTGCCAGCAGTGGGACAGGGTTGAGTGAGCAGTTCTTC. Amino acid sequence: CASSGTGLSEQFF.

J is TRBJ1-6 and V is TRBV11-2, with 7 positions matching TRBD1. The V segment lost 0 bases and the J segment 10 bases; nucleotides outside the gene matches: 9. Germline CDR1 SGHAT, CDR2 FQNNGV. The length of the CDR3 is 16 residues. DNA of the CDR3: TGTGCCAGCAGCTTAGACGTTGTTAGGGGGCAATCACCCCTCCACTTT. It codes for CASSLDVVRGQSPLHF.

The rearrangement joins TRBV27 to TRBJ2-7; 7 nucleotides line up with TRBD1. Looked up from germline, CDR1 is MNHEY and CDR2 is SMNVEV (reference sequence). J was trimmed by 3 bases and V by 6 bases; bases with no gene match: 8. The CDR3 sequence is 14 residues long. The CDR3 coding sequence is TGTGCCAGCAGGCGTGGTAGGGACAGCTACGAGCAGTACTTC. Encoded protein: CASRRGRDSYEQYF.

J is TRBJ2-2 and V is TRBV13; TRBD2 agrees at 9 bases. Trimming cost V 5 bases and J 5 bases; bases outside gene matches: 9. This CDR3 is 16 amino acids long. Germline CDR1 is PRHDT and CDR2 is FYEKMQ (reference sequence). CDR3 nucleotide sequence: TGTGCCAGCAGCAAGCGGGGGGCCGGGGGAACCGGGGAGCTGTTTTTT. It is translated as CASSKRGAGGTGELFF.